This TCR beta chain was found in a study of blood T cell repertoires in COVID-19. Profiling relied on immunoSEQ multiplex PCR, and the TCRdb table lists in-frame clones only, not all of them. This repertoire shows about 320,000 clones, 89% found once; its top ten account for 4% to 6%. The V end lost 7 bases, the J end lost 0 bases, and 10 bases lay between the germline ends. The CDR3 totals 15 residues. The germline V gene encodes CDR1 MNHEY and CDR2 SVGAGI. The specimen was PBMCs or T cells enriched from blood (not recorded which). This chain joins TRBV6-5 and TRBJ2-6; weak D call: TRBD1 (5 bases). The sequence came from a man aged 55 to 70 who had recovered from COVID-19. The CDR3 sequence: CASISTGSGANVLTF. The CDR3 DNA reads TGTGCCAGCATTTCAACAGGCTCTGGGGCCAACGTCCTGACTTTC.